This TCR beta chain was sequenced in a study of cytomegalovirus exposure and HLA in healthy donors. Study-level findings and limits: Both high specificity and high sensitivity reportedly marked the classifier's diagnosis of cytomegalovirus status. According to a subsequent analysis, TCR clusters from the first cohort were inclined to appear together in the 120 validation repertoires. Most TCR sequences showed up rarely, but some public TCRs showed up in many donors. In vitro, a few CMV-associated chains proved specific for CMV antigens.

This clone was picked up one time. The antigen remains unidentified. V was cut by 1 base and J by 6 bases, with 9 bases left in between. The CDR3 runs 13 residues. Germline lookup yields CDR1 SGDLS and CDR2 YYNGEE. Clones were sequenced by immunoSEQ multiplex PCR, and TCRdb holds only the in-frame ones, with some missing. There are around 250,000 clones in the sample; roughly 91% occur only once, and 3.1% lies in the top ten. Sequencing was done on a sample of PBMCs. This receptor was obtained from a woman aged 30 to 39 in good health and CMV-seronegative. The chain uses TRBV9 and TRBJ2-3, with D perhaps matching TRBD2 (6 bases). The CDR3 nucleotides read TGTGCCAGCAGCGTAACTAGCTCTGATACGCAGTATTTT. It specifies CASSVTSSDTQYF.